This T cell receptor beta chain was captured by sequencing in a study of T cells after yellow fever vaccination. General study points: Researchers report a weaker secondary response that nonetheless peaked faster, day 5 versus 15. Once the booster was given, most primary-vaccination clones reappeared, at over 95% for CD4 and roughly 90% for CD8.

V dropped 5 bases and J dropped 7 bases, with 14 bases sitting between them. The CDR3 is 13 amino acids. Germline assignment: CDR1 LGHNA and CDR2 YSLEER. As for this clonotype: Its antigen is unknown.

Template switching by 5'RACE produced TCR cDNA, adding a universal primer site and UMIs. TCRdb itself ran the 5' RACE reads through MiXCR, one entry per CDR3 protein. The profile covers 110,000 or so distinct CDR3 sequences, with 6.5% to 9% appearing a single time and around 2.6% taken by the ten largest. The sequences come from CD4+ T cells sorted from PBMCs, collected roughly 47 days after the first yellow fever vaccination. The chain joins TRBV4-3 to TRBJ2-5; D not resolved. The sequence derives from a man between 18 and 35 years old who received the YFV17D yellow fever vaccine. CDR3 sequence (DNA): TGCGCCAGCAGCGGCGAGGCCTGGGGGACCCAGTACTTC. It specifies CASSGEAWGTQYF.